The 12 T cell receptor beta chains given below trace back to one sample, sequenced in a study of cytomegalovirus exposure and HLA in healthy donors. The PCR employed 60 Vbeta primers together with 13 Jbeta primers. Produced via immunoSEQ multiplex PCR; TCRdb's table is partial and in-frame only. The sample lists about 57,000 clones; 65% to 85% were seen once. What was sequenced was PBMCs. The receptors here all came from a woman aged 25 to 39 in good health and CMV-seronegative.

This rearrangement joins TRBV19 to TRBJ1-1, with D unclear. In germline, CDR1 is LNHDA, CDR2 SQIVND (reference sequence). The germline V and J ends were trimmed by 4 bases and 1 base, with 19 bases remaining between them. CDR3 size: 17 residues. The DNA of the CDR3 is TGTGCCAGTAGTAGCGACGCTAACAGATTTTCGAACACTGAAGCTTTCTTT. Its protein is CASSSDANRFSNTEAFF.

The chain carries TRBV6-5 and TRBJ2-1; D may be TRBD2 (6 bases). V was shortened by 2 bases and J by 10 bases, with 12 bases between the two germline ends. The CDR3 runs to 13 residues. Per germline, CDR1 MNHEY and CDR2 SVGAGI. For the CDR3, the DNA is TGTGCCAGCAGTTACCCAAAGAGCGGGGAGCAGTTCTTC. This sequence encodes CASSYPKSGEQFF.

The chain carries TRBV19 and TRBJ2-7, with D possibly TRBD2 on 6 matching bases. The CDR3 runs to 14 residues. V lost 3 bases and J lost 3, with 12 bases in between. CDR1 is LNHDA, CDR2 SQIVND, per germline (reference sequence). The DNA of the CDR3 is TGTGCCAGTAGTATGGGGACTGAATACTACGAGCAGTACTTC. This translates into CASSMGTEYYEQYF.

This chain uses TRBV9 with TRBJ1-1; D is unresolved. Germline CDR1 SGDLS, CDR2 YYNGEE. Trimming removed 2 bases from V and 1 base from J, with 12 bases in between. This CDR3 is 15 amino acids long. The CDR3 nucleotides read TGTGCCAGCAGCGTGGGCCTCTTCGGGAACACTGAAGCTTTCTTT. It yields the protein CASSVGLFGNTEAFF.

Here the CDR3 reads CASSLKGGRTEAFF. The CDR3 bases are TGTGCCAGCAGCTTAAAAGGGGGTCGGACTGAAGCTTTCTTT. The V and J genes are TRBV7-2 and TRBJ1-1, with a tentative D call TRBD1 (6 bases). V was pared by 2 bases and J by 5 bases, with 12 bases between. Germline lookup yields CDR1 SGHTA and CDR2 FQGNSA. The CDR3 has 14 amino acids.

Note on this clone: The same CDR3 also results from other DNA sequences found in this sample. The gene calls are TRBV5-6 and TRBJ1-1, with D maybe TRBD1 (6 bases). Germline loops: CDR1 SGHDT, CDR2 YYEEEE. Trimming left V 0 bases short and J 2 bases short, with 11 bases between. The CDR3 is 15 residues long. CDR3 nucleotide sequence: TGTGCCAGCAGCTTGGTAGGGACACCAAACACTGAAGCTTTCTTT. It translates to CASSLVGTPNTEAFF. Together with reference TRBV5-6 and TRBJ1-1, the CDR3 gives the full variable domain: DAGVTQSPTHLIKTRGQQVTLRCSPKSGHDTVSWYQQALGQGPQFIFQYYEEEERQRGNFPDRFSGHQFPNYSSELNVNALLLGDSALYLCASSLVGTPNTEAFFGQGTRLTVV.

The chain carries TRBV5-1 and TRBJ2-3; 8 bases agree with TRBD2. V lost 5 bases and J lost 6; bases outside the gene matches: 5. This CDR3 has 13 residues. CDR1 SGHRS and CDR2 YFSETQ come from the germline V gene. The CDR3 nucleotides are TGCGCCAGCAGATCCTGGACTAGCGATACGCAGTATTTT. This sequence encodes CASRSWTSDTQYF.

V gene TRBV7-9 combines with J gene TRBJ1-2; weak D call: TRBD1 (6 bases). This CDR3 comprises 13 residues. CDR1 is SEHNR, CDR2 FQNEAQ, per germline (reference sequence). V dropped 5 bases and J dropped 8 bases, with 15 bases sitting between them. CDR3 residues: CASSPGTIEGYTF. The CDR3 DNA reads as TGTGCCAGCAGCCCTGGGACAATTGAGGGCTACACCTTC.

The chain is built from TRBV19 and TRBJ1-5, with 7 bases identical to TRBD1. Trimming at V came to 5 bases and at J to 4 bases, leaving 8 bases not matched to a gene. Germline CDR1 is LNHDA and CDR2 is SQIVND (reference sequence). The CDR3 has 15 amino acids. The CDR3 coding sequence is TGTGCCAGTAGTGCGCGGGACAGTAGGAATCAGCCCCAGCATTTT. Translating gives CASSARDSRNQPQHF.

The V gene is TRBV7-2, the J gene TRBJ1-1; 7 nucleotides align to TRBD1. CDR1 and CDR2 (germline): SGHTA, FQGNSA. V shed 7 bases and J 5 bases; nucleotides not matched to a gene: 13. This CDR3 comprises 15 residues. The CDR3 coding sequence is TGTGCCAGCACCCGAGAAGGGGGCCGGGGTACTGAAGCTTTCTTT. It translates to CASTREGGRGTEAFF.

This sequence joins TRBV9 and TRBJ2-3; the match to TRBD1 covers 9 bases. V was clipped by 0 bases and J by 8 bases; unmatched bases: 4. The CDR3 is made up of 14 amino acids. Germline-derived CDR1 and CDR2 are SGDLS and YYNGEE. CDR3 residues: CASSVEDRGSTQYF. In DNA, the CDR3 is TGTGCCAGCAGCGTAGAGGACAGGGGCAGTACGCAGTATTTT.

The chain is built from TRBV9 and TRBJ1-2, with D tentatively TRBD1 (6 bases). This CDR3 is built from 15 residues. Germline CDR1 is SGDLS and CDR2 is YYNGEE. V was clipped by 2 bases and J by 4 bases, with 15 bases between them. This chain's CDR3 is CASSVTGTPSYGYTF. The DNA of the CDR3 is TGTGCCAGCAGCGTCACCGGGACACCTAGCTATGGCTACACCTTC.